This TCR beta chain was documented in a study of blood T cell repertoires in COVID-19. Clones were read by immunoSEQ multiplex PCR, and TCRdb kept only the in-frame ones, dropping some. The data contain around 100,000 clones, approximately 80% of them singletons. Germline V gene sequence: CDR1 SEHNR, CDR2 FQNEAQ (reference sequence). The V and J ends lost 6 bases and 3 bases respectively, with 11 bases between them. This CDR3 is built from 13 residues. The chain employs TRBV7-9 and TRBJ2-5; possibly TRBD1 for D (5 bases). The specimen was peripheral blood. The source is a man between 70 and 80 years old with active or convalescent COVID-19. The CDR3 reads CASSTQGEETQYF. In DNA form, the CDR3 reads TGTGCCAGCAGTACGCAAGGGGAAGAGACCCAGTACTTC. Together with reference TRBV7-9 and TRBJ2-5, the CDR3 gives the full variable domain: DTGVSQNPRHKITKRGQNVTFRCDPISEHNRLYWYRQTLGQGPEFLTYFQNEAQLEKSRLLSDRFSAERPKGSFSTLEIQRTEQGDSAMYLCASSTQGEETQYFGPGTRLLVL.